The following is a T cell receptor (beta chain) sequence with its context. Its specificity is not known. At one end, the junction sequence differs from germline, possibly due to a read error. The CDR3 loop spans 16 amino acids. Then a second PCR, running roughly 6 to 11 cycles, was carried out with a sample-barcoded 5' primer and a J-beta primer mix. TCRdb re-called the 5' RACE reads with MiXCR, one entry per CDR3 protein. The profile shows approximately 960,000 distinct CDR3 sequences, 29% of them singletons. These data belong to a study of blood T cells in healthy people across ages. Study results and caveats: TCR beta diversity, measured per million T cells, fell in a roughly linear way with age.

Total RNA amounts of at least 5 micrograms were extracted per sample. These data are also associated with another study on T cells of mothers and their children. That investigation notes: Donors were a few healthy Caucasian mothers and their six children. Each child gave 2.5 million to 3.5 million TCR beta CDR3 reads (each mother, over 8.5 million).

The receptor's source is a woman aged 40 to 50 in good health. The sample comprised blood. The chain uses TRBV12-3 or TRBV12-4 and TRBJ2-7, with TRBD1 matching 10 bases. CDR3 in amino acids: CASGLAPGQGRYEQYF. The DNA of the CDR3 is TGTGCCAGCGGTTTAGCGCCGGGACAGGGGCGGTACGAGCAGTACTTC.